The rows below give T cell receptor beta chains drawn from one sample of a study of blood T cell repertoires in COVID-19. This table comes from immunoSEQ multiplex PCR, and its TCRdb copy is limited to in-frame clones, with some not included. The sample includes roughly 53,000 clones, roughly 84% of them seen just once. The sample comprised peripheral blood. Receptors were obtained from a man aged 45 to 65 with acute or convalescent COVID-19. The CDR3 runs from the conserved cysteine through the conserved F or W. A D gene is named only where the DNA matches it firmly. A clone size is listed for some rows: how often the clone was seen (once, few, many), or a class if it is expanded.

clone size | J gene | D gene | V gene | CDR3 DNA | CDR3 protein
- | TRBJ2-3 | TRBD1 | TRBV28 | TGTGCCCACACCGACGCGCGGACAGGGGCAGATACGCAGTATTTT | CAHTDARTGADTQYF
- | TRBJ1-5 | TRBD1 | TRBV20-1 | TGCAGTGCTAGTAGAGGGACAGGGGGTCGGGGCAATCAGCCCCAGCATTTT | CSASRGTGGRGNQPQHF
- | TRBJ2-1 | TRBD2 | TRBV3-1/TRBV3-2 | TGTGCCAGCAGCCAAGGGACTAGAGACCAGCAGTTCTTC | CASSQGTRDQQFF
few | TRBJ1-4 | - | TRBV19 | TGTGCCAGTAGTGCCATGCCGGGACTTAATGAAAAACTGTTTTTT | CASSAMPGLNEKLFF
- | TRBJ2-7 | TRBD2 | TRBV7-3 | TGTGCCAGCAGCTTACGCGGGGGAGTATTGTCCTACGAGCAGTACTTC | CASSLRGGVLSYEQYF
- | TRBJ2-1 | TRBD2 | TRBV28 | TGTGCCAGCAGTTCCGGAGCGGGAGGCGCCTCCTACAATGAGCAGTTCTTC | CASSSGAGGASYNEQFF
- | TRBJ2-5 | - | TRBV29-1 | TGCAGCGTTGCCGGGTCGGAGACCCAGTACTTC | CSVAGSETQYF
few | TRBJ1-1 | - | TRBV7-9 | TGTGCCAGCAGCCGCGGTATAGCGGAAGCTTTCTTT | CASSRGIAEAFF
- | TRBJ1-5 | - | TRBV6-5 | TGTGCCAGCAGGAGACAGTCCAATCAGCCCCAGCATTTT | CASRRQSNQPQHF
- | TRBJ2-5 | - | TRBV11-2 | TGTGCCAGCAGCTTAACGGATCCAGGGACCCAGTACTTC | CASSLTDPGTQYF
- | TRBJ1-2 | - | TRBV6-5 | TGTGCCAGCAGCGCGGGAGCTAACTATGGCTACACCTTC | CASSAGANYGYTF
- | TRBJ2-5 | - | TRBV12-3/TRBV12-4 | TGTGCCAGCAGTTTCGGCGGCGAAGAGACCCAGTACTTC | CASSFGGEETQYF
- | TRBJ2-7 | - | TRBV5-1 | TGCGCCAGCAGCTTGGAACAGGTCTACGAGGAGCAGTACTTC | CASSLEQVYEEQYF
- | TRBJ2-1 | - | TRBV7-9 | TGTGCCAGCAGCCCAATATGGGGCGGCTCCTACAATGAGCAGTTCTTC | CASSPIWGGSYNEQFF
- | TRBJ2-2 | TRBD1 | TRBV5-1 | TGCGCCAGCAGCTTACAGGACAGGGACACCGGGGAGCTGTTTTTT | CASSLQDRDTGELFF
- | TRBJ1-5 | TRBD1 | TRBV20-1 | TGCAGTGCTAGTGCGACAGGGGATAGCAATCAGCCCCAGCATTTT | CSASATGDSNQPQHF
- | TRBJ1-1 | - | TRBV14 | TGTGCCAGCAGCCAAGTGGCAGGGGCGAGGGCTTTCTTT | CASSQVAGARAFF
- | TRBJ2-3 | - | TRBV6-5 | TGTGCCAGCGGGAGGAGGGATAGCACAGATACGCAGTATTTT | CASGRRDSTDTQYF
- | TRBJ2-1 | TRBD2 | TRBV7-7 | TGTGCTAGCAGCTATGGGAGCGGGAGAGCATCTGAGCAGTTCTTC | CASSYGSGRASEQFF
- | TRBJ2-5 | TRBD1 | TRBV7-8 | TGTGCCAGCAGCTTAGGGACAGGGGTGGCAGAGACCCAGTACTTC | CASSLGTGVAETQYF
- | TRBJ1-6 | TRBD1 | TRBV15 | TGTGCCACCGGGCAGGGGGCTCAATATTCACCCCTCCACTTT | CATGQGAQYSPLHF
- | TRBJ1-3 | - | TRBV28 | TGTGCCAGCAGTCTATTAATCCGGGACAACTCTGGAAACACCATATATTTT | CASSLLIRDNSGNTIYF
- | TRBJ2-1 | TRBD1 | TRBV4-1 | TGCGCCAGCAGCCAAGGGACAGGGGGCCCCATCGGGTTCAATGAGCAGTTCTTC | CASSQGTGGPIGFNEQFF
- | TRBJ2-3 | - | TRBV2 | TGTGCCTCTTCAGGGTTAATGTCGATCACAGATACGCAGTATTTT | CASSGLMSITDTQYF
- | TRBJ1-1 | - | TRBV4-1 | TGCGCCAGCAGCCAAGGTGGGAGGACTGAAGCTTTCTTT | CASSQGGRTEAFF
- | TRBJ1-2 | - | TRBV5-4 | TGTGCCAGCAGCTTAGGGGAGGGCTATGGCTACACCTTC | CASSLGEGYGYTF
- | TRBJ2-1 | TRBD1 | TRBV18 | TGTGCCAGCTCATCGAACCCGGGACAGGGTCACAATGAGCAGTTCTTC | CASSSNPGQGHNEQFF
- | TRBJ1-4 | - | TRBV4-2 | TGTGCCAGCAGCCCTAAGGAGGGAACTAATGAAAAACTGTTTTTT | CASSPKEGTNEKLFF
- | TRBJ2-5 | TRBD1 | TRBV19 | TGTGCCAGTAGTATACCCGGGACAGGGAATGAGTGGGAGACCCAGTACTTC | CASSIPGTGNEWETQYF
- | TRBJ1-5 | - | TRBV2 | TGTGCCAGCAGTGCCTGGGGAGGGGGACAGCCCCAGCATTTT | CASSAWGGGQPQHF
- | TRBJ2-1 | TRBD1 | TRBV9 | TGTGCCAGCAGCAACCGGGACAGGGGGCCAGCGGGAGTTACCAATGAGCAGTTCTTC | CASSNRDRGPAGVTNEQFF
- | TRBJ2-1 | TRBD2 | TRBV6-5 | TGTGCCAGCAGTTATAGGACTAGCGGGAGCAATGAGCAGTTCTTC | CASSYRTSGSNEQFF
- | TRBJ2-7 | TRBD2 | TRBV18 | TGTGCCAGCTCACGTAATACCGGGACTAGCTCCTACGAGCAGTACTTC | CASSRNTGTSSYEQYF
- | TRBJ1-6 | TRBD1 | TRBV5-1 | TGCGCCAGCAGTCTAGGACAGGGGGGAACACCCCTCCACTTT | CASSLGQGGTPLHF
- | TRBJ1-5 | - | TRBV6-5 | TGTGCCAGCAATCTGTCAGGTGACAGCAATCAGCCCCAGCATTTT | CASNLSGDSNQPQHF
- | TRBJ2-7 | TRBD2 | TRBV7-9 | TGTGCCAGCAGCGAAGGACTAGCGGGAATCGAGCAGTACTTC | CASSEGLAGIEQYF
- | TRBJ1-1 | TRBD1 | TRBV5-6 | TGTGCCAGCAGGGAGGGACAGCTTAACACTGAAGCTTTCTTT | CASREGQLNTEAFF
- | TRBJ2-7 | - | TRBV14 | TGTGCCAGCAGCCAAGCGAACTCCCGAGGCGAGCAGTACTTC | CASSQANSRGEQYF
- | TRBJ2-3 | TRBD2 | TRBV7-9 | TGTGCCAGCAGCTTAGGAGGACTAGCGGGAGGGCCTGATACAGATACGCAGTATTTT | CASSLGGLAGGPDTDTQYF
- | TRBJ1-6 | TRBD1 | TRBV19 | TGTGCCAGTAGTACCGGACAGGGGGCGCGGTCACCCCTCCACTTT | CASSTGQGARSPLHF
- | TRBJ1-1 | TRBD1 | TRBV9 | TGTGCCAGCAGCGAGGCGGACAGGACCATGAACACTGAAGCTTTCTTT | CASSEADRTMNTEAFF
- | TRBJ2-6 | - | TRBV28 | TGTGCCAGCAGTTTATACCACAGCAACGTCCTGACTTTC | CASSLYHSNVLTF
- | TRBJ2-7 | - | TRBV3-1/TRBV3-2 | TGTGCCAGCAGCCAACACAACTCCTACGAGCAGTACTTC | CASSQHNSYEQYF
- | TRBJ2-1 | - | TRBV11-2 | TGTGCCAGCAGCTTAGAACGCGTCGGGAATGAGCAGTTCTTC | CASSLERVGNEQFF